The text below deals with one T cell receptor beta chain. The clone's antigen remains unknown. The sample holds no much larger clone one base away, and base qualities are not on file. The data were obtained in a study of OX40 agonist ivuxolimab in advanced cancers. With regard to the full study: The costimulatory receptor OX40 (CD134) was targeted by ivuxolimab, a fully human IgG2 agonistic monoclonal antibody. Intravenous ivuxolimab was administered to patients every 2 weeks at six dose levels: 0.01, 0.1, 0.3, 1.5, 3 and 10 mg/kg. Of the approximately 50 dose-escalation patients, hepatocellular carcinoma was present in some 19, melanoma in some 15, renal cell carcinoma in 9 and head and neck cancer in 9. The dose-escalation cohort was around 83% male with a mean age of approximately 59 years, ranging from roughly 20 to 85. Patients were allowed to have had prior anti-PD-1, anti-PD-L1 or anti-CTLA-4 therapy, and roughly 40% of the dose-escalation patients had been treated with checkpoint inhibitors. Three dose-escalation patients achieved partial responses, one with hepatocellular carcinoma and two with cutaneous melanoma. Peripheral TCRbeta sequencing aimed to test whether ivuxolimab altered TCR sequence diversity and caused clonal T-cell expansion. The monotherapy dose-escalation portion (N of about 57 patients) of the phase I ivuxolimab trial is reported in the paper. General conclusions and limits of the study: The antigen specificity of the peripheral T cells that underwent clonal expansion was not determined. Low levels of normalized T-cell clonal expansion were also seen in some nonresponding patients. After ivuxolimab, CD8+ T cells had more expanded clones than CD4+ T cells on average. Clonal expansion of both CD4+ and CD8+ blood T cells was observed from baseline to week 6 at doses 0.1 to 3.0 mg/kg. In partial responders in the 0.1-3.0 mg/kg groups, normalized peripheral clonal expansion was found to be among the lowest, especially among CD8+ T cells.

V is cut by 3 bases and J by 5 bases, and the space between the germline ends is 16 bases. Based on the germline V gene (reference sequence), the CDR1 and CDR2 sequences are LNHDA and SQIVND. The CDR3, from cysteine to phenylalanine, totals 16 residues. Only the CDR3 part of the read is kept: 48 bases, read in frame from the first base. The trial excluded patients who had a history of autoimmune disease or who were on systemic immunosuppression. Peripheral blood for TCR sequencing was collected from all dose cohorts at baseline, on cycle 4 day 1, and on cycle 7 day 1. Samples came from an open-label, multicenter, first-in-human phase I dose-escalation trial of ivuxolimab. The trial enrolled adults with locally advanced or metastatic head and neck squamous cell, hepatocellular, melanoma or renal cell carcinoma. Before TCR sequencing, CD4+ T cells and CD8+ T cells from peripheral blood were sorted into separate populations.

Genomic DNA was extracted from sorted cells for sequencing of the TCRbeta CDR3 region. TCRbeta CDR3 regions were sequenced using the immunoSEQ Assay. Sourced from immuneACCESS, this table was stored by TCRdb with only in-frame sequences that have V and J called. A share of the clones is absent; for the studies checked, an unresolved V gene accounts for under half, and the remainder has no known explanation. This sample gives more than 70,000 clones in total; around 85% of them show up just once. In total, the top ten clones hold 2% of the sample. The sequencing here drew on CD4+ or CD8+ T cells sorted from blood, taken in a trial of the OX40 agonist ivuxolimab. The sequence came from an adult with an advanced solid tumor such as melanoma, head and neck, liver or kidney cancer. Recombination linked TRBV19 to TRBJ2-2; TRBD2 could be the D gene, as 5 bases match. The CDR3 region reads CASSMSRPPGTGELFF. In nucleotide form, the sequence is TGTGCCAGTAGTATGTCAAGGCCACCGGGAACCGGGGAGCTGTTTTTT.